The 21 T cell receptor beta chains below come from one sample, sequenced in a study of blood T cell repertoires in COVID-19. TCRdb's table, derived via immunoSEQ multiplex PCR, lists solely in-frame clones and lacks some. The sample holds around 200,000 clones, around 85% seen once. The sequenced material came from peripheral blood. All receptors derive from a middle-aged man with acute or convalescent COVID-19.

J is TRBJ2-2 and V is TRBV19; D might be TRBD1 (5 bases). With 3 bases removed from V and 0 bases from J, the gap between germline ends came to 17 bases. The V gene's germline CDR1 is LNHDA and CDR2 SQIVND (reference sequence). This CDR3 comprises 18 residues. CDR3 DNA sequence: TGTGCCAGTAGTATCAAGGGGTCGTTGTTCGCGAACACCGGGGAGCTGTTTTTT. Its protein product is CASSIKGSLFANTGELFF.

This chain uses TRBV29-1 with TRBJ2-1, with 8 positions matching TRBD2. The CDR3 sequence is 14 residues long. Germline values: CDR1 SQVTM, CDR2 ANQGSEA. With 3 bases clipped from V and 4 bases from J, the junction kept 5 bases outside the gene matches. CDR3 residues: CSVDGTSLYNEQFF. The CDR3 DNA reads TGCAGCGTTGACGGGACTAGTCTTTACAATGAGCAGTTCTTC.

The chain recombines TRBV30 with TRBJ1-5; 7 nucleotides match TRBD1. The CDR3 runs 13 residues. From germline, CDR1 is GTSNPN and CDR2 SVGIG (reference sequence). The junction had 3 bases not matched to a gene; V was cut back by 3 bases and J by 4 bases. The CDR3, as DNA: TGTGCCTGGAGGAGGGACAGAAATCAGCCCCAGCATTTT. Residues: CAWRRDRNQPQHF.

The chain couples TRBV2 to TRBJ1-4; D ambiguous. With 4 bases removed from V and 0 bases from J, the gap between germline ends came to 9 bases. CDR1 SNHLY and CDR2 FYNNEI come from the germline V gene. This CDR3 spans 15 amino acids. CDR3 in DNA: TGTGCCAGCAGTGTTCCCGGAGCAACTAATGAAAAACTGTTTTTT. It is translated as CASSVPGATNEKLFF.

The chain has TRBV2 and TRBJ1-6; the match to TRBD1 covers 9 bases. V dropped 6 bases and J dropped 15; count of bases not matched to a gene: 12. This CDR3 is 14 amino acids long. CDR1 is SNHLY, CDR2 FYNNEI, per germline. The CDR3, as DNA: TGTGCCAGCAGACACGGACAGGGGCCAAGGTACCTCCACTTT. This codes for CASRHGQGPRYLHF.

This clone was picked up a small number of times. The chain couples TRBV7-9 to TRBJ2-2, with TRBD2 matching 8 bases. Per the germline V gene, CDR1 is SEHNR and CDR2 is FQNEAQ (reference sequence). V lost 2 bases to trimming and J lost 4 bases; unmatched junction nucleotides: 6. The CDR3 has 16 amino acids. CDR3 in amino acids: CASSLNTGGITGELFF. In DNA form, the CDR3 reads TGTGCCAGCAGCTTAAATACGGGAGGGATCACCGGGGAGCTGTTTTTT.

V is TRBV19 and J is TRBJ2-7, with 11 nucleotides matching TRBD2. The CDR3 has 16 amino acids. The germline V gene has CDR1 LNHDA and CDR2 SQIVND (reference sequence). The trim removed 4 bases at V and 2 bases at J, leaving 7 bases unmatched. CDR3 coding DNA: TGTGCCAGTAGTAACTTAGCGGGGGGGAATCCCTACGAGCAGTACTTC. As protein: CASSNLAGGNPYEQYF.

This clone has only one observation. Other DNA variants within this sample encode the same CDR3. J is TRBJ2-1 and V is TRBV5-1; 7 bases are shared with TRBD1. CDR1 is SGHRS, CDR2 YFSETQ, per germline. The CDR3 has 14 amino acids. Trimming removed 6 bases from V and 0 bases from J; junction bases left unmatched: 3. The DNA for the CDR3 is TGCGCCAGCACAGGGGGTAGCTCCTACAATGAGCAGTTCTTC. Encoded protein: CASTGGSSYNEQFF. Using reference TRBV5-1 and TRBJ2-1 for the parts outside the CDR3, the full variable domain is KAGVTQTPRYLIKTRGQQVTLSCSPISGHRSVSWYQQTPGQGLQFLFEYFSETQRNKGNFPGRFSGRQFSNSRSEMNVSTLELGDSALYLCASTGGSSYNEQFFGPGTRLTVL.

This chain connects TRBV14 to TRBJ1-1, with D possibly TRBD1 on 5 matching bases. The V gene's germline CDR1 is SGHDN and CDR2 FVKESK. The CDR3 covers 17 residues. The V end lost 0 bases, the J end lost 4 bases, and 18 bases lay between the germline ends. The CDR3 DNA follows: TGTGCCAGCAGCCAAGATCTCGACAGCTCCCATGCCACTGAAGCTTTCTTT. Translating gives CASSQDLDSSHATEAFF.

On this clone: Additional DNA sequences in this sample encode the identical CDR3. The chain is built from TRBV2 and TRBJ1-5; a possible D gene is TRBD1 (5 bases). CDR3 length equals 14 residues. The germline CDR1 and CDR2 sequences are SNHLY and FYNNEI. Trimming cost V 3 bases and J 3 bases, with 9 bases left between them. In DNA, the CDR3 is TGTGCCAGCAGTGACAGGGACTCCAATCAGCCCCAGCATTTT. Protein: CASSDRDSNQPQHF.

This chain joins TRBV27 and TRBJ1-5; 7 bases are a match to TRBD1. V shed 4 bases and J 7 bases; nucleotides not matched to a gene: 16. The CDR3 length is 17 residues. Germline loops: CDR1 MNHEY, CDR2 SMNVEV (reference sequence). Here the CDR3 reads CASSSKALGQYGQPQHF. The CDR3 DNA is TGTGCCAGCAGTTCCAAAGCCTTGGGACAGTACGGGCAGCCCCAGCATTTT.

The rearrangement links TRBV7-6 to TRBJ1-5, with D possibly TRBD1 on 6 matching bases. Per germline, CDR1 SGHVS and CDR2 FNYEAQ. This CDR3 has 14 amino acids. Trimming cost V 5 bases and J 6 bases, with 14 bases left between them. CDR3 DNA: TGTGCCAGCAGCGAGGACAGCGTGCGTCAGCCCCAGCATTTT. Protein: CASSEDSVRQPQHF.

The chain carries TRBV19 and TRBJ2-3; TRBD2 matches 7 bases. The junction had 15 bases not matched to a gene; V was cut back by 5 bases and J by 4 bases. Germline V gene lookup returns CDR1 LNHDA and CDR2 SQIVND (reference sequence). The CDR3 is made up of 17 amino acids. The CDR3 reads CASSVGARRELADTQYF. CDR3 DNA: TGTGCCAGTAGTGTCGGCGCTCGGCGGGAGTTGGCAGATACGCAGTATTTT.

The chain recombines TRBV6-4 with TRBJ1-2; perhaps TRBD1 as D (5 bases). V was clipped by 2 bases and J by 7 bases, with 17 bases between them. Germline CDR1 is MRHNA and CDR2 is SNTAGT. The CDR3 runs 15 residues. DNA for the CDR3: TGTGCCAGCAGTGACGAGGACAATGGGCTAAGTGGCTACACCTTC. This sequence encodes CASSDEDNGLSGYTF.

The chain recombines TRBV6-5 with TRBJ2-7, with 7 bases aligning to TRBD1. The germline V gene encodes CDR1 MNHEY and CDR2 SVGAGI. The CDR3 contains 16 residues. The V and J ends lost 0 bases and 0 bases, in that order; junction bases with no gene match: 5. CDR3: CASSYSGQAASYEQYF. As DNA, the CDR3 is TGTGCCAGCAGTTACTCTGGACAGGCCGCCTCCTACGAGCAGTACTTC.

This chain uses TRBV21-1 with TRBJ2-7; TRBD2 was called by the table and not checked on the DNA. TRBV21-1 is a known pseudogene. There are 17 residues in the CDR3. This CDR3 is CASSTGPRLAGGSEQYF. CDR3 DNA: TGTGCCAGCAGCACGGGACCTCGATTAGCGGGAGGGAGCGAGCAGTACTTC.

V gene TRBV7-9 combines with J gene TRBJ2-2; TRBD1 might be the D (6 bases). Germline V gene data show CDR1 as SEHNR and CDR2 as FQNEAQ (reference sequence). This CDR3 comprises 13 residues. V was trimmed by 4 bases and J by 9 bases, leaving 12 bases between them. The CDR3 sequence: CASSSQGRRELFF. The CDR3 DNA is TGTGCCAGCAGCTCCCAGGGGAGAAGGGAGCTGTTTTTT.

This chain links TRBV6-1 with TRBJ1-5; D may be TRBD1 (5 bases). V was pared by 6 bases and J by 6 bases, with 9 bases between. This CDR3 has 12 residues. The germline CDR1 and CDR2 sequences are MNHNS and SASEGT. The CDR3 protein is CASRGGVQPQHF. In nucleotides, the CDR3 is TGTGCCAGCAGGGGGGGGGTTCAGCCCCAGCATTTT.

The chain is built from TRBV29-1 and TRBJ2-3, with a possible D match to TRBD1 (7 bases). Per germline, CDR1 SQVTM and CDR2 ANQGSEA. Trimming stripped 4 bases from V and 4 bases from J, with 15 bases between. The CDR3 consists of 14 residues. CDR3 sequence: CSVGPGGTSDTQYF. The DNA for the CDR3 is TGCAGCGTTGGTCCAGGGGGGACATCAGATACGCAGTATTTT.

The V and J genes are TRBV10-3 and TRBJ2-1; 8 bases fit TRBD2. The V gene end was trimmed by 5 bases and the J gene end by 8 bases; junction bases not matched to a gene: 11. The CDR3 has 15 residues. The germline V gene has CDR1 ENHRY and CDR2 SYGVKD. CDR3 DNA: TGTGCCATCAGTTCCCCGGGACTAGTCTTGGATGAGCAGTTCTTC. The encoded protein is CAISSPGLVLDEQFF.

The rearrangement uses TRBV21-1 and TRBJ1-1. TRBV21-1 is noted as a pseudogene. The CDR3 totals 16 residues. In nucleotides, the CDR3 is TGTGCCAGCAGCATACAGCCTGAGGGTCGGAACACTGAAGCTTTCTTT. The encoded protein is CASSIQPEGRNTEAFF.